Following are 25 T cell receptor beta chains from one sample sequenced in a study of cytomegalovirus exposure and HLA in healthy donors. Only in-frame clones appear in the TCRdb table, and some are missing; sequencing was by immunoSEQ multiplex PCR. The table lists about 100,000 clones, about 95% of them singletons. The sequenced material came from PBMCs. The origin of the receptors is a woman aged 18-35 years in good health and CMV-seronegative.

The gene calls are TRBV9 and TRBJ2-7, with 8 bases identical to TRBD2. Trimming at V came to 4 bases and at J to 2 bases, leaving 8 bases not matched to a gene. Germline CDR1 SGDLS, CDR2 YYNGEE. This CDR3 region has 15 residues. CDR3 protein: CASSQAAGEAYEQYF. DNA of the CDR3: TGTGCCAGCAGCCAGGCAGCGGGAGAGGCCTACGAGCAGTACTTC.

This rearrangement joins TRBV11-2 to TRBJ2-3, with D perhaps matching TRBD2 (6 bases). Germline CDR1 is SGHAT and CDR2 is FQNNGV. Trimming pared 4 bases from V and 2 bases from J, leaving 19 bases between. The CDR3 has 17 amino acids. The CDR3 spells CASSSPWGGEATDTQYF. The CDR3 region has the DNA TGTGCCAGCAGCTCCCCCTGGGGCGGGGAAGCCACAGATACGCAGTATTTT.

The rearrangement links TRBV7-3 to TRBJ2-3; possible D gene TRBD2, 5 bases. The CDR3 totals 14 residues. Trimming removed 3 bases from V and 3 bases from J, with 10 bases in between. Germline values: CDR1 SGHTA, CDR2 FQGTGA. The CDR3 DNA follows: TGTGCCAGCAGCTTGGGAGTAGCGACAGATACGCAGTATTTT. Protein: CASSLGVATDTQYF.

The J gene is TRBJ1-5, the V gene TRBV6-5; no clear D gene. The germline V and J ends were trimmed by 6 bases and 2 bases, with 5 bases remaining between them. The germline CDR1 and CDR2 sequences are MNHEY and SVGAGI. This CDR3 has 12 residues. Written as DNA, the CDR3 is TGTGCCAGCAGACAAGGCAATCAGCCCCAGCATTTT. Its protein product is CASRQGNQPQHF.

The chain couples TRBV4-2 to TRBJ1-6, with a possible D match to TRBD1 (5 bases). CDR1 is LGHNA, CDR2 YNFKEQ, per germline. CDR3 size: 15 residues. The V gene lost 1 base and the J gene lost 5 bases, with 9 bases spanning the gap. CDR3 protein: CASSQGLGDNSPLHF. In DNA, the CDR3 is TGTGCCAGCAGCCAAGGCTTAGGGGATAATTCACCCCTCCACTTT.

The chain is built from TRBV21-1 and TRBJ2-7; the listed D gene, TRBD2, was not tested against the DNA. TRBV21-1 is a pseudogene segment. The length of the CDR3 is 15 residues. The CDR3 nucleotides are TGTGCCAGCAGCAAAGGAGCTAGCGGGGCCTACGAGCAGTACTTC. It translates to CASSKGASGAYEQYF.

The CDR3 DNA is TGTGCCAGCAGCTTTTCCGGTAGCATGAACACTGAAGCTTTCTTT. This encodes CASSFSGSMNTEAFF. J is TRBJ1-1 and V is TRBV7-6; D unresolved. V shed 3 bases and J shed 0 bases, with 11 bases lying between them. Germline loops: CDR1 SGHVS, CDR2 FNYEAQ. CDR3 length: 15 amino acids.

The chain joins TRBV10-3 to TRBJ1-4; tentative D call: TRBD1 (5 bases). Germline values: CDR1 ENHRY, CDR2 SYGVKD. The ends were cut back, 0 bases at V and 1 base at J, with 6 bases in the middle. This CDR3 region has 15 residues. The CDR3 loop reads CAISESGGTNEKLFF. CDR3 sequence (DNA): TGTGCCATCAGTGAGTCGGGGGGAACTAATGAAAAACTGTTTTTT.

J is TRBJ1-1 and V is TRBV15, with 10 bases identical to TRBD1. J lost 1 base, V lost 0 bases, and 11 bases had no gene match. The length of the CDR3 is 19 residues. Germline V gives CDR1 LNHNV, CDR2 YYDKDF (reference sequence). The CDR3 nucleotides read TGTGCCACCAGCAGAGAAATCTGGGATCGACAGGGGGCGAACACTGAAGCTTTCTTT. Amino acids: CATSREIWDRQGANTEAFF.

The chain employs TRBV27 and TRBJ1-2, with a possible D match to TRBD1 (5 bases). The CDR3 length is 14 residues. Germline loops: CDR1 MNHEY, CDR2 SMNVEV (reference sequence). V was clipped by 0 bases and J by 8 bases, with 13 bases between them. The DNA for the CDR3 is TGTGCCAGCAGTTTATCGGTTCAGGGATCGGGCTACACCTTC. Protein: CASSLSVQGSGYTF.

In its sample, this clone was seen once. In DNA, the CDR3 is TGTGCCTGGAGAACCGGGACTAGCATCTACGAGCAGTACTTC. Translation: CAWRTGTSIYEQYF. The J gene is TRBJ2-7, the V gene TRBV30; 9 positions agree with TRBD2. V shed 3 bases and J 3 bases; nucleotides not matched to a gene: 6. CDR3 size: 14 residues. Germline lookup yields CDR1 GTSNPN and CDR2 SVGIG (reference sequence).

The chain links TRBV7-9 to TRBJ2-1, with D maybe TRBD1 (5 bases). Between the trimmed V and J ends, which lost 1 base and 5 bases, there was a span of 9 bases. The length of the CDR3 is 14 residues. The germline V gene encodes CDR1 SEHNR and CDR2 FQNEAQ (reference sequence). This chain's CDR3 is CASSLVGRDNEQFF. The CDR3, as DNA: TGTGCCAGCAGCTTAGTTGGCAGGGACAATGAGCAGTTCTTC.

The J gene is TRBJ2-6, the V gene TRBV7-8; D is ambiguous. Trimming pared 3 bases from V and 3 bases from J, leaving 15 bases between. Looked up from germline, CDR1 is SGHVS and CDR2 is FQNEAQ. CDR3 size: 17 residues. CDR3 protein: CASSFSQTLRGANVLTF. The DNA of the CDR3 is TGTGCCAGCAGCTTTAGCCAGACTCTGCGTGGGGCCAACGTCCTGACTTTC.

The V call is TRBV5-6, the J call TRBJ2-7; TRBD1 matches 10 bases. This CDR3 region has 15 residues. Germline CDR1 is SGHDT and CDR2 is YYEEEE. The V and J ends lost 4 bases and 2 bases, in that order; junction bases with no gene match: 6. CDR3: CASSPDRGPAYEQYF. The CDR3 DNA follows: TGTGCCAGCAGCCCTGACAGGGGGCCGGCCTACGAGCAGTACTTC.

The chain recombines TRBV25-1 with TRBJ1-1; a possible D gene is TRBD1 (5 bases). The CDR3 covers 13 residues. Germline V gene data show CDR1 as MGHDK and CDR2 as SYGVNS. Trimming removed 6 bases at V and 1 base at J, with 9 bases between. This CDR3 is CASSQTENTEAFF. In nucleotides, the CDR3 is TGTGCCAGCAGCCAGACAGAGAACACTGAAGCTTTCTTT.

The chain is built from TRBV5-8 and TRBJ1-2; D ambiguous. Trimming left V 6 bases short and J 4 bases short, with 10 bases between. This CDR3 is 12 amino acids long. CDR1 SGHTS and CDR2 YDEGEE come from the germline V gene. The CDR3 reads CASTPRIYGYTF. CDR3 coding DNA: TGTGCCAGCACGCCGAGGATCTATGGCTACACCTTC.

The J gene is TRBJ1-1, the V gene TRBV11-3; no clear D gene. Trimming stripped 5 bases from V and 1 base from J, with 11 bases between. Germline loops: CDR1 SGHNT, CDR2 YENEEA. CDR3 length equals 14 residues. CDR3 DNA: TGTGCCAGCAGCCCGACTGGCGGGAACACTGAAGCTTTCTTT. This gives the protein CASSPTGGNTEAFF.

The V gene is TRBV25-1, the J gene TRBJ2-7; TRBD2 is a possible D gene (6 bases). Germline values: CDR1 MGHDK, CDR2 SYGVNS. This CDR3 contains 15 residues. V was trimmed by 3 bases and J by 5 bases, leaving 17 bases between them. The CDR3 DNA reads TGTGCCAGCAGTGAGGTCGGGGGAAGTAACGACGAGCAGTACTTC. Translating it yields CASSEVGGSNDEQYF.

V gene TRBV10-3 combines with J gene TRBJ2-3, with 9 bases fitting TRBD2. Per the germline V gene, CDR1 is ENHRY and CDR2 is SYGVKD. The CDR3 runs to 15 residues. The V segment lost 2 bases and the J segment 1 base; nucleotides outside the gene matches: 1. In DNA, the CDR3 is TGTGCCATCAGTGAGGCTAGCGGGGGCACAGATACGCAGTATTTT. Residues: CAISEASGGTDTQYF.

The rearrangement uses TRBV5-6 and TRBJ1-1, with a weak D call TRBD1 (5 bases). The CDR3 extends over 14 amino acids. V dropped 6 bases and J dropped 4 bases, with 16 bases sitting between them. Per the germline V gene, CDR1 is SGHDT and CDR2 is YYEEEE. The CDR3 is CASTLTRGGTEAFF. CDR3 bases: TGTGCCAGCACCCTAACAAGGGGTGGCACTGAAGCTTTCTTT.

The chain carries TRBV29-1 and TRBJ2-5; unclear D gene. Germline CDR1 and CDR2: SQVTM and ANQGSEA. The CDR3 is 10 residues long. Trimming shortened V by 4 bases and J by 4 bases, and 4 bases separated the two germline ends. The CDR3 DNA follows: TGCAGCGTTGTATTAGAGACCCAGTACTTC. It specifies CSVVLETQYF.

The gene calls are TRBV11-2 and TRBJ1-2; TRBD1 agrees at 8 bases. CDR1 is SGHAT, CDR2 FQNNGV, per germline. J was trimmed by 5 bases and V by 2 bases; bases with no gene match: 10. The CDR3 consists of 16 residues. The DNA for the CDR3 is TGTGCCAGCAGCTTAACCGGACAGGGTTCACGATATGGCTACACCTTC. Its translation is CASSLTGQGSRYGYTF.

This clone was detected once. The chain has TRBV27 and TRBJ2-3; TRBD2 matches at 8 bases. The CDR3 covers 17 residues. After removal of 5 bases from V and 3 bases from J, the junction contained 13 bases not matched to a gene. Germline V gene sequence: CDR1 MNHEY, CDR2 SMNVEV (reference sequence). This CDR3 reads CASSPPPVGLETDTQYF. In DNA form, the CDR3 reads TGTGCCAGCAGTCCCCCCCCAGTGGGACTAGAGACAGATACGCAGTATTTT.

This chain joins TRBV25-1 and TRBJ2-7, with 8 nucleotides matching TRBD1. The germline gives CDR1 MGHDK, CDR2 SYGVNS. This CDR3 contains 15 residues. Trimming took 3 bases from V and 2 from J; bases not matched to a gene: 6. The CDR3 here is CASSEGTGLPYEQYF. In DNA form, the CDR3 reads TGTGCCAGCAGTGAGGGGACAGGCCTTCCCTACGAGCAGTACTTC.

The chain employs TRBV7-6 and TRBJ1-1; no firm D call. The germline gives CDR1 SGHVS, CDR2 FNYEAQ. Trimming pared 2 bases from V and 1 base from J, leaving 8 bases between. CDR3 length: 14 residues. CDR3 region: CASSLQLRNTEAFF. Written as DNA, the CDR3 is TGTGCCAGCAGCTTACAATTGAGGAACACTGAAGCTTTCTTT.